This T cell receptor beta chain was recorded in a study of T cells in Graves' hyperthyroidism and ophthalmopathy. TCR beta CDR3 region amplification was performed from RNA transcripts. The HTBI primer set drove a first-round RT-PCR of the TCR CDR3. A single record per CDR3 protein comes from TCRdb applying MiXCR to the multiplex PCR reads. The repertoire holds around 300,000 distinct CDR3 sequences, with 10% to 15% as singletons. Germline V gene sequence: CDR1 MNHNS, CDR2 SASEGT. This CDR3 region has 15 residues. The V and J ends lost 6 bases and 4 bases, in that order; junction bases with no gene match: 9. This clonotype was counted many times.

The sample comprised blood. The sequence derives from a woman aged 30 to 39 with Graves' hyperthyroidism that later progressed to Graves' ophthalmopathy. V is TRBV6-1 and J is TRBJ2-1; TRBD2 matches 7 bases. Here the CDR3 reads CASSLGLLAYNEQFF. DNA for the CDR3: TGTGCCAGCAGCCTGGGACTACTGGCTTACAATGAGCAGTTCTTC.